Here is one T cell receptor beta chain with its context. What it recognizes is unknown. The repertoire was sequenced with immunoSEQ multiplex PCR; TCRdb's copy has only in-frame clones and lacks some. The data show around 68,000 clones, 88% seen once. This specimen belongs to a study of siplizumab effects on memory and regulatory T cells. Study-wide findings and caveats: Naive T cells were seemingly more diverse than memory cells, and major contributions to the alloresponse seemed to be made by them. The study did not confirm that proliferating Tregs from siplizumab cultures were suppressive. A minor fraction of alloreactive clones, and no more, mapped to unstimulated subsets.

This TCR derives from a human donor in good health. Material for sequencing was Tregs sorted from blood.

CDR3 in amino acids: CASSQPGQGRRETQYF. The CDR3 coding sequence is TGTGCCAGCAGCCAACCGGGACAGGGCCGTCGGGAGACCCAGTACTTC. The chain is built from TRBV11-2 and TRBJ2-5; TRBD1 matches 9 bases. Germline V gene sequence: CDR1 SGHAT, CDR2 FQNNGV. The CDR3 is 16 amino acids. Trimming took 5 bases from V and 5 from J; bases not matched to a gene: 12. Combining the CDR3 with reference TRBV11-2 and TRBJ2-5 gives the whole variable domain EAGVAQSPRYKIIEKRQSVAFWCNPISGHATLYWYQQILGQGPKLLIQFQNNGVVDDSQLPKDRFSAERLKGVDSTLKIQPAKLEDSAVYLCASSQPGQGRRETQYFGPGTRLLVL.